A single sample is the source of the 17 T cell receptor beta chains below, sequenced in a study of OX40 agonist ivuxolimab in advanced cancers. The protocol was immunoSEQ multiplex PCR, while the TCRdb copy is restricted to in-frame clones and leaves out a portion. The sample has about 31,000 clones; 81% are singletons. The sample in question was CD4+ or CD8+ T cells sorted from blood, obtained in a trial of the OX40 agonist ivuxolimab. These receptors were collected from an adult with an advanced solid tumor such as melanoma, head and neck, liver or kidney cancer.

V is TRBV27 and J is TRBJ1-5; D possibly corresponds to TRBD1 (6 bases). Germline-derived CDR1 and CDR2 are MNHEY and SMNVEV (reference sequence). This CDR3 is built from 16 residues. The V end lost 4 bases, the J end lost 5 bases, and 18 bases lay between the germline ends. CDR3 DNA sequence: TGTGCCAGCAGTTCGGATTTTAACAGGGTTCATCAGCCCCAGCATTTT. It specifies CASSSDFNRVHQPQHF.

J is TRBJ1-2 and V is TRBV27, with D perhaps matching TRBD1 (6 bases). V lost 3 bases and J 4 bases, leaving 15 bases between the germline ends. CDR1 is MNHEY and CDR2 is SMNVEV in the germline V gene (reference sequence). The CDR3 spans 15 residues. The chain's CDR3 is CASSLAGGGVYGYTF. CDR3 nucleotides: TGTGCCAGCAGTTTGGCCGGCGGGGGCGTCTATGGCTACACCTTC.

The J gene is TRBJ2-3, the V gene TRBV18; D is unresolved. V lost 1 base, J lost 0 bases, and 5 bases lay in between. The CDR3 has 14 residues. The germline gives CDR1 KGHSH, CDR2 LQKENI. This CDR3 reads CASSPQGSTDTQYF. The CDR3 DNA reads as TGTGCCAGCTCACCACAGGGCAGCACAGATACGCAGTATTTT.

The chain couples TRBV7-2 to TRBJ2-2; D remains unclear. Germline V CDR1 and CDR2: SGHTA, FQGNSA. This CDR3 is built from 16 residues. V was pared by 1 base and J by 0 bases, with 9 bases between. The DNA of the CDR3 is TGTGCCAGCAGCTTAGTCTCAGCAACGAACACCGGGGAGCTGTTTTTT. This codes for CASSLVSATNTGELFF. Drawing the rest from reference TRBV7-2 and TRBJ2-2, the complete variable domain is GAGVSQSPSNKVTEKGKDVELRCDPISGHTALYWYRQSLGQGLEFLIYFQGNSAPDKSGLPSDRFSAERTGGSVSTLTIQRTQQEDSAVYLCASSLVSATNTGELFFGEGSRLTVL.

The chain combines TRBV27 with TRBJ1-5; D is unclear. V dropped 5 bases and J dropped 6 bases, with 8 bases sitting between them. This CDR3 comprises 12 residues. Germline V lookup: CDR1 MNHEY, CDR2 SMNVEV (reference sequence). The CDR3 region is CASSLGGQPQHF. The DNA for the CDR3 is TGTGCCAGCAGTCTGGGAGGTCAGCCCCAGCATTTT.

Concerning this clone: The identical CDR3 is also encoded by other nucleotide sequences in the sample. This chain links TRBV6-5 with TRBJ1-1; 8 bases line up with TRBD1. Looked up from germline, CDR1 is MNHEY and CDR2 is SVGAGI. J was trimmed by 4 bases and V by 9 bases; bases with no gene match: 13. This CDR3 region has 15 residues. The CDR3 coding sequence is TGTGCCAGTAGTAACGATCGGACAGGGAGCACTGAAGCTTTCTTT. Translating gives CASSNDRTGSTEAFF.

Regarding this clone: Other DNA sequences from this sample encode an identical CDR3 as well. The rearrangement links TRBV2 to TRBJ1-4, with no clear D. The V end lost 2 bases, the J end lost 1 base, and 11 bases lay between the germline ends. This CDR3 is 16 amino acids long. Germline loops: CDR1 SNHLY, CDR2 FYNNEI. DNA for the CDR3: TGTGCCAGCAGTGAAAGTGGGCCCCTAACTAATGAAAAACTGTTTTTT. This translates into CASSESGPLTNEKLFF.

The rearrangement uses TRBV27 and TRBJ2-7; D unresolved. V was clipped by 4 bases and J by 2 bases, with 12 bases between them. The CDR3 runs 14 residues. Germline CDR1 reads MNHEY; CDR2 reads SMNVEV (reference sequence). The CDR3 sequence: CASSSLGPAYEQYF. CDR3 DNA sequence: TGTGCCAGCAGTTCTCTTGGGCCGGCCTACGAGCAGTACTTC.

CDR3 DNA: TGCGCCAGCAGCCAAGAGGGCACGGTACGAAGCGGGGGCCAACAAGAGACCCAGTACTTC. Protein product: CASSQEGTVRSGGQQETQYF. The chain uses TRBV4-3 and TRBJ2-5, with 8 positions matching TRBD2. The CDR3 sequence is 20 residues long. V shed 0 bases, J shed 2 bases, and the junction held 17 bases outside the gene matches. Germline V gene data show CDR1 as LGHNA and CDR2 as YSLEER.

The chain has TRBV4-3 and TRBJ1-6; no definite D call. Looked up from germline, CDR1 is LGHNA and CDR2 is YSLEER. V was pared by 0 bases and J by 7 bases, with 13 bases between. The CDR3 loop spans 16 amino acids. In DNA, the CDR3 is TGCGCCAGCAGCCAAGATCAAGGACGGGGAAATTCACCCCTCCACTTT. It is translated as CASSQDQGRGNSPLHF.

This chain links TRBV19 with TRBJ1-4, with TRBD1 matching 7 bases. The ends lost 7 bases at V and 8 bases at J; junction bases unmatched: 7. The CDR3 spans 13 residues. From germline, CDR1 is LNHDA and CDR2 SQIVND (reference sequence). CDR3 loop: CASKGTDTEKLFF. CDR3 nucleotides: TGTGCCAGTAAAGGGACAGACACCGAAAAACTGTTTTTT.

The rearrangement joins TRBV5-6 to TRBJ2-2, with D unclear. The CDR3 loop spans 15 amino acids. The germline V gene has CDR1 SGHDT and CDR2 YYEEEE. V was pared by 6 bases and J by 5 bases, with 17 bases between. The CDR3 sequence is CASTAGPQGTGELFF. The CDR3 nucleotides read TGTGCCAGCACGGCCGGACCCCAAGGGACCGGGGAGCTGTTTTTT.

J is TRBJ2-2 and V is TRBV30; 10 bases line up with TRBD2. Germline trimming cut 3 bases from V and 4 bases from J; bases unmatched to any gene: 11. This CDR3 has 17 amino acids. Germline loops: CDR1 GTSNPN, CDR2 SVGIG (reference sequence). CDR3 nucleotide sequence: TGTGCCTGGAGGGATAGAAGCGGGAGGGCGAGCACCGGGGAGCTGTTTTTT. Encoded protein: CAWRDRSGRASTGELFF.

The V and J genes are TRBV19 and TRBJ1-5; 8 bases match TRBD1. V lost 4 bases and J lost 5; bases outside the gene matches: 7. The CDR3 is 15 residues long. Per germline, CDR1 LNHDA and CDR2 SQIVND (reference sequence). The CDR3 sequence: CASSTHGTGHQPQHF. The CDR3 bases are TGTGCCAGTAGTACCCACGGGACAGGTCATCAGCCCCAGCATTTT.

The chain links TRBV7-8 to TRBJ1-6; 9 nucleotides agree with TRBD1. Germline V CDR1 and CDR2: SGHVS, FQNEAQ. Losses at the gene ends were 8 bases for V and 7 bases for J; bases not matched to a gene: 12. This CDR3 has 16 residues. CDR3 amino acids: CASEEHLQGANSPLHF. In nucleotides, the CDR3 is TGTGCCAGCGAGGAACACTTACAGGGGGCGAATTCACCCCTCCACTTT.

The chain recombines TRBV7-9 with TRBJ1-1; D is unclear. Deletions cut 2 bases from V and 5 bases from J, with 9 bases between. CDR1 is SEHNR and CDR2 is FQNEAQ in the germline V gene (reference sequence). The CDR3 sequence is 13 residues long. This CDR3 is CASSLIEHTEAFF. DNA for the CDR3: TGTGCCAGCAGCTTAATAGAGCATACTGAAGCTTTCTTT.

This clone has only one observation. This chain connects TRBV6-5 to TRBJ2-7; D is uncertain. The CDR3 runs to 14 residues. The germline CDR1 and CDR2 sequences are MNHEY and SVGAGI. V lost 4 bases to trimming and J lost 3 bases, with 13 bases between them. CDR3 amino acids: CASSLIPHSYEQYF. CDR3 in DNA: TGTGCCAGCAGTTTGATCCCCCACAGCTACGAGCAGTACTTC.